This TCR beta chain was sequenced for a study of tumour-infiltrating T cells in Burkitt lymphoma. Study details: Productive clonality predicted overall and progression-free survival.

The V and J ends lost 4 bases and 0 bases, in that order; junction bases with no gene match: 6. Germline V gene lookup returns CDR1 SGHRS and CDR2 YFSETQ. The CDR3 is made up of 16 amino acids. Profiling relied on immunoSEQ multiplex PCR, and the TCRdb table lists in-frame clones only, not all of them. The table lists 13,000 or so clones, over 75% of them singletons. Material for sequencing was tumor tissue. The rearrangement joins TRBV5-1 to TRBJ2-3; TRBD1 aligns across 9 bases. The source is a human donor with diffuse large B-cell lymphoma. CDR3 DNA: TGCGCCAGCAGCACCCGGACAGGGGTTAGCACAGATACGCAGTATTTT. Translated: CASSTRTGVSTDTQYF.